The sequence of this T cell receptor (beta chain) was determined in a study of control samples from healthy donors and cancer patients. Profiling relied on immunoSEQ multiplex PCR, and the TCRdb table lists in-frame clones only, not all of them. The top ten clones hold approximately 2% of a sample with about 89,000 clones, more than 70% of them seen once. Germline V gene sequence: CDR1 SGHNT, CDR2 YYREEE (reference sequence). This CDR3 spans 13 amino acids. V was trimmed by 4 bases and J by 2 bases, leaving 10 bases between them. Specimen: blood. The chain couples TRBV5-4 to TRBJ2-7, with D perhaps matching TRBD1 or TRBD2 (5 bases each). This receptor was identified in a woman aged 40 to 50 in good health. The CDR3 spells CASSRDGAYEQYF. CDR3 nucleotides: TGTGCCAGCAGCCGGGACGGAGCCTACGAGCAGTACTTC.